The 19 T cell receptor beta chains below all came from one sample that was sequenced in a study of blood T cell repertoires in COVID-19. Assay: immunoSEQ multiplex PCR; the TCRdb copy retains only in-frame clones and omits some. The sample contains approximately 350,000 clones, 75% to 90% of which appear only once. Sequencing was done on a sample of PBMCs or T cells enriched from blood (not recorded which). The receptors come from a woman aged 45 to 65 who had recovered from COVID-19.

The genes are TRBV18 and TRBJ2-2, with 8 bases matching TRBD2. Germline lookup yields CDR1 KGHSH and CDR2 LQKENI. This CDR3 region has 15 residues. V trimming: 4 bases; J trimming: 7 bases; junction bases outside the gene matches: 8. CDR3 coding DNA: TGTGCCAGCTCACTTACCGGGACTAGGATCGGGGAGCTGTTTTTT. As protein: CASSLTGTRIGELFF.

This chain links TRBV5-5 with TRBJ2-7, with D possibly being TRBD1 (6 bases). With 4 bases removed from V and 3 bases from J, the gap between germline ends came to 17 bases. CDR1 is SGHKS and CDR2 is YYEKEE in the germline V gene (reference sequence). CDR3 length: 15 amino acids. CDR3 coding DNA: TGTGCCAGCAGCGCGGACAGTTCCGTTTACTACGAGCAGTACTTC. Its protein is CASSADSSVYYEQYF.

This sequence joins TRBV6-5 and TRBJ2-7, with 7 nucleotides matching TRBD2. Germline V CDR1 and CDR2: MNHEY, SVGAGI. The CDR3 is made up of 15 amino acids. Germline trimming cut 5 bases from V and 0 bases from J; bases unmatched to any gene: 7. CDR3 protein: CASSPTSVSSYEQYF. CDR3 bases: TGTGCCAGCAGTCCCACTAGCGTGAGCTCCTACGAGCAGTACTTC.

This rearrangement joins TRBV20-1 to TRBJ2-7, with TRBD2 matching over 8 bases. V trimming: 6 bases; J trimming: 13 bases; junction bases outside the gene matches: 8. CDR1 is DFQATT and CDR2 is SNEGSKA in the germline V gene (reference sequence). The CDR3 is 10 amino acids. The CDR3 DNA is TGCAGTGCCTCGGGAGGGGGTATTTACTTC. It codes for CSASGGGIYF.

A few counts support this clone. The CDR3 loop reads CASSLQGLGTEAFF. As DNA, the CDR3 is TGCGCCAGCAGCTTACAGGGGTTGGGCACTGAAGCTTTCTTT. The chain has TRBV5-1 and TRBJ1-1; TRBD1 aligns across 7 bases. The CDR3 consists of 14 residues. In germline, CDR1 is SGHRS, CDR2 YFSETQ. Trimming cost V 2 bases and J 4 bases; bases outside gene matches: 5.

In this sample, this clone turned up a few times. V is TRBV11-3 and J is TRBJ1-1, with D perhaps TRBD1 (5 bases). Trimming took 0 bases from V and 0 from J, leaving 8 bases between them. This CDR3 is built from 15 residues. In germline, CDR1 is SGHNT, CDR2 YENEEA. CDR3 amino acids: CASSLDAGMNTEAFF. DNA for the CDR3: TGTGCCAGCAGCTTAGATGCAGGGATGAACACTGAAGCTTTCTTT.

The chain has TRBV7-2 and TRBJ2-5, with TRBD2 identical over 7 bases. The CDR3 spans 16 residues. V lost 0 bases to trimming and J lost 2 bases; unmatched junction nucleotides: 6. Per the germline V gene, CDR1 is SGHTA and CDR2 is FQGNSA. The CDR3 sequence: CASSLAGLTKQETQYF. CDR3 DNA sequence: TGTGCCAGCAGCTTAGCGGGACTAACGAAACAAGAGACCCAGTACTTC.

The chain is built from TRBV5-6 and TRBJ1-2; no reliable D call. Germline V CDR1 and CDR2: SGHDT, YYEEEE. V was trimmed by 5 bases and J by 2 bases, leaving 19 bases between them. The CDR3 is made up of 16 amino acids. In nucleotides, the CDR3 is TGTGCCAGCAGACGTGGTCGGGCCCGGGAGAACTATGGCTACACCTTC. Encoded protein: CASRRGRARENYGYTF.

The chain uses TRBV3-1 (or the pseudogene TRBV3-2) and TRBJ1-2; 7 bases are shared with TRBD1. CDR1 and CDR2 from the germline V gene are LGHDT and YNNKEL (reference sequence). V dropped 5 bases and J dropped 7; count of bases not matched to a gene: 10. The CDR3 runs to 14 residues. The CDR3 DNA is TGTGCCAGCAGCGCCATACAGGGGAGTTCTGGCTACACCTTC. It translates to CASSAIQGSSGYTF.

The chain couples TRBV5-1 to TRBJ1-2; 7 bases line up with TRBD1. J gave up 6 bases and V 3 bases, and 8 bases lay outside the gene matches. This CDR3 has 14 residues. The V gene's germline CDR1 is SGHRS and CDR2 YFSETQ. CDR3 sequence (DNA): TGCGCCAGCAGCTCGGGACAGCCACTTCATGGCTACACCTTC. It codes for CASSSGQPLHGYTF. Using reference TRBV5-1 and TRBJ1-2 for the parts outside the CDR3, the full variable domain is KAGVTQTPRYLIKTRGQQVTLSCSPISGHRSVSWYQQTPGQGLQFLFEYFSETQRNKGNFPGRFSGRQFSNSRSEMNVSTLELGDSALYLCASSSGQPLHGYTFGSGTRLTVV.

The chain uses TRBV28 and TRBJ1-2, with 8 nucleotides matching TRBD1. Germline loops: CDR1 MDHEN, CDR2 SYDVKM. J gave up 3 bases and V 2 bases, and 8 bases lay outside the gene matches. The CDR3 is 16 amino acids. The DNA of the CDR3 is TGTGCCAGCAGTTTACCCCCGCAGGGGGCGGACTATGGCTACACCTTC. It specifies CASSLPPQGADYGYTF.

The chain is built from TRBV30 and TRBJ1-3, with a tentative D call TRBD1 (6 bases). From germline, CDR1 is GTSNPN and CDR2 SVGIG (reference sequence). V was clipped by 4 bases and J by 4 bases, with 11 bases between them. The CDR3 covers 13 residues. The DNA of the CDR3 is TGTGCCTGGACGGGGGGGCGGGGAAACACCATATATTTT. Translating gives CAWTGGRGNTIYF.

In this sample, this clone turned up once. The V and J genes are TRBV5-1 and TRBJ1-2; the D is unclear. Germline loops: CDR1 SGHRS, CDR2 YFSETQ. Trimming removed 1 base at V and 6 bases at J, with 10 bases between. The CDR3 totals 13 residues. Here the CDR3 reads CASSLRERDGYTF. The DNA for the CDR3 is TGCGCCAGCAGCTTGCGGGAGAGGGATGGCTACACCTTC.

V is TRBV30 and J is TRBJ1-2; TRBD1 is a possible D gene (5 bases). The CDR3 runs to 11 residues. CDR1 is GTSNPN, CDR2 SVGIG, per germline (reference sequence). Deletions cut 3 bases from V and 4 bases from J, with 6 bases between. This CDR3 is CAWRQAYGYTF. For the CDR3, the DNA is TGTGCCTGGAGACAGGCCTATGGCTACACCTTC.

In nucleotides, the CDR3 is TGTGCCAGCCGACAGGGACGGGACGAGCAGTACTTC. Translating gives CASRQGRDEQYF. The chain is built from TRBV28 and TRBJ2-7; TRBD1 agrees at 7 bases. Germline trimming cut 8 bases from V and 5 bases from J; bases unmatched to any gene: 6. The CDR3 runs to 12 residues. In germline, CDR1 is MDHEN, CDR2 SYDVKM.

The J gene is TRBJ2-1, the V gene TRBV5-1, with 8 bases identical to TRBD2. Germline CDR1 and CDR2: SGHRS and YFSETQ. The CDR3 has 17 amino acids. V shed 0 bases and J 9 bases; nucleotides not matched to a gene: 14. The CDR3 here is CASSLEGAGAGMVEQFF. The CDR3 bases are TGCGCCAGCAGCTTGGAAGGAGCGGGGGCGGGCATGGTTGAGCAGTTCTTC.

CDR3 sequence (DNA): TGTGCCAGCAGTACGGCCCGGTCAGGTGGCTACACCTTC. It is translated as CASSTARSGGYTF. The V gene is TRBV12-3 or TRBV12-4, the J gene TRBJ1-2, with unresolved D. The V end lost 5 bases, the J end lost 7 bases, and 14 bases lay between the germline ends. The CDR3 covers 13 residues.

The J gene is TRBJ2-5, the V gene TRBV2; D remains ambiguous. V lost 5 bases, J lost 5 bases, and 15 bases lay in between. Germline CDR1 is SNHLY and CDR2 is FYNNEI. The CDR3 totals 14 residues. CDR3 loop: CASSNLLHAETQYF. The CDR3, as DNA: TGTGCCAGCAGTAACCTACTTCACGCGGAGACCCAGTACTTC.

Turning to this clone: Other DNA sequences within the sample encode an identical CDR3. The genes are TRBV6-5 and TRBJ1-2, with a possible D match to TRBD1 (6 bases). Trimming took off 0 bases at V and 4 bases at J, with 9 bases between the two ends. The CDR3 has 14 residues. In germline, CDR1 is MNHEY, CDR2 SVGAGI. The CDR3 DNA follows: TGTGCCAGCAGTTACTCAGGGGGTAGCTATGGCTACACCTTC. It codes for CASSYSGGSYGYTF.